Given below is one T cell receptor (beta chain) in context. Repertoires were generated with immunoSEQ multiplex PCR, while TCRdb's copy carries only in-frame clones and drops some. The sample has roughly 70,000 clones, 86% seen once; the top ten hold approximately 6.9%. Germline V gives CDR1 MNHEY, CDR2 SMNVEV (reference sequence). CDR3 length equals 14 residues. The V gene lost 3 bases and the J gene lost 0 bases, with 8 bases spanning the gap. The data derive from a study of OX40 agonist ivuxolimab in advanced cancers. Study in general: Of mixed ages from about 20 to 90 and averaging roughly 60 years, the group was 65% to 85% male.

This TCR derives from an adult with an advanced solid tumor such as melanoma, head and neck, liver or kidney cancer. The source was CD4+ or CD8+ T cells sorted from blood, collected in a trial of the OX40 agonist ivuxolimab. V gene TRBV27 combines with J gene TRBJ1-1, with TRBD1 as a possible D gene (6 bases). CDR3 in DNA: TGTGCCAGCAGTTTGGACAGTATGAACACTGAAGCTTTCTTT. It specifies CASSLDSMNTEAFF.